There are a few counts of the clone carrying this T cell receptor (beta chain). Its specificity is unknown. It was genomic DNA that served as the template for profiling TCR beta VDJ and CDR3. MiXCR, run by TCRdb on the reads, gives a single entry per CDR3 protein. Of approximately 150,000 distinct CDR3 sequences listed, 65% to 75% are singletons. This specimen belongs to a study of CD8+CD57+ T cells in acquired aplastic anemia. Background on the study: Sorted CD4+ and CD8+ cells yielded DNA averaging around 3.2 ug.

The study's findings and limits: Patients shared twenty-nine CD8+ CDR3 sequences with controls. Between patients and controls, CD8+ Simpson's diversity did not vary significantly.

Only patients with CD8+CD57+ cell expansion on flow cytometry were chosen for sequencing. Per the germline V gene, CDR1 is MRHNA and CDR2 is SNTAGT. Germline trimming cut 2 bases from V and 7 bases from J; bases unmatched to any gene: 9. This CDR3 contains 17 residues. This TCR was sampled from a human donor with aplastic anemia. What was sequenced was sorted CD4+, CD8+, or CD8+CD57+ T cells (not recorded which) from PBMCs. The chain recombines TRBV6-4 with TRBJ2-2; 11 bases match TRBD1. The CDR3 loop is CASSDRADRGHVGELFF. CDR3 bases: TGTGCCAGCAGTGACCGGGCGGACAGGGGGCATGTCGGGGAGCTGTTTTTT.